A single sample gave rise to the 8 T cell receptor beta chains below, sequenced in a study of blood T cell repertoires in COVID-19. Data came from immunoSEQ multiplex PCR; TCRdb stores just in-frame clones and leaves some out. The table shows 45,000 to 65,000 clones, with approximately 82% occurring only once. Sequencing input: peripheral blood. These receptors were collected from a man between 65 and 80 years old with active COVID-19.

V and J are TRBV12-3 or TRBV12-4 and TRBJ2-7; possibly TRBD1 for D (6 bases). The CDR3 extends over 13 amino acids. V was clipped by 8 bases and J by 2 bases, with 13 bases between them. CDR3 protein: CASGTGSAYEQYF. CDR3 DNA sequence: TGTGCCAGCGGAACAGGGAGCGCCTACGAGCAGTACTTC.

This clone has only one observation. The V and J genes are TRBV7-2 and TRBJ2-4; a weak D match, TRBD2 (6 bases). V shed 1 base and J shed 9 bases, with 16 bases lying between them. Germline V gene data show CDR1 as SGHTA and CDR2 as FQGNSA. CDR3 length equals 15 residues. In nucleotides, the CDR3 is TGTGCCAGCAGCTTAGTGGCTAGCGATAACGGCATTCAGTACTTC. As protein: CASSLVASDNGIQYF.

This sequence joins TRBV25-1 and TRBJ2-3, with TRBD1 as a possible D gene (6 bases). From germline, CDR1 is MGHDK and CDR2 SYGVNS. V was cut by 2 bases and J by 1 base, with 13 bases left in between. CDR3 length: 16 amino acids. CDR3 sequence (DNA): TGTGCCAGCAGTGAACAGGACAGTTTTGGCACAGATACGCAGTATTTT. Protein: CASSEQDSFGTDTQYF.

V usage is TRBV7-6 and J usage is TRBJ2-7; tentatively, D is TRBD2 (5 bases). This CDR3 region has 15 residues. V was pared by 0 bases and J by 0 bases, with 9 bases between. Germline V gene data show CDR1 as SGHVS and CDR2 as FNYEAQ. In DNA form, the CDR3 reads TGTGCCAGCAGCTTAGCGGACTTGAGCTCCTACGAGCAGTACTTC. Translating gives CASSLADLSSYEQYF. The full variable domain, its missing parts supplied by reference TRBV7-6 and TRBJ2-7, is GAGVSQSPRYKVTKRGQDVALRCDPISGHVSLYWYRQALGQGPEFLTYFNYEAQQDKSGLPNDRFSAERPEGSISTLTIQRTEQRDSAMYRCASSLADLSSYEQYFGPGTRLTVT.

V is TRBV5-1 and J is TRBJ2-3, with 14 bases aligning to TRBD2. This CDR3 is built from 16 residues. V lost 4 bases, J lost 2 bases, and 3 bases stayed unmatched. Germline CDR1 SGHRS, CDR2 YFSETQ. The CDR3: CASSKGLAGDTDTQYF. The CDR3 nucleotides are TGCGCCAGCAGCAAGGGACTAGCGGGGGACACAGATACGCAGTATTTT.

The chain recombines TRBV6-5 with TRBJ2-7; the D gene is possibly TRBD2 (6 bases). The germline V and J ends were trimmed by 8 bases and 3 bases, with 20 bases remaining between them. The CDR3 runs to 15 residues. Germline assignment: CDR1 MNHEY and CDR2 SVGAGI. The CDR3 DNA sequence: TGTGCCAGCCGCCCCGACGGAGGGGTTTTCTACGAGCAGTACTTC. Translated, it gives CASRPDGGVFYEQYF.

For the CDR3, the DNA is TGTGCCAGCAGCCAAGTCTACCAGGGGAATCAGCCCCAGCATTTT. It codes for CASSQVYQGNQPQHF. The chain is built from TRBV4-2 and TRBJ1-5; D possibly corresponds to TRBD1 (6 bases). CDR1 and CDR2 (germline): LGHNA, YNFKEQ. Trimming removed 1 base from V and 4 bases from J, with 11 bases in between. This CDR3 has 15 residues.

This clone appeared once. The CDR3 bases are TGTGCCAGCAGTTTCGGTCAGGGGGAGACCCAGTACTTC. Its protein product is CASSFGQGETQYF. V gene TRBV12-3 or TRBV12-4 combines with J gene TRBJ2-5, with a tentative D call TRBD1 (6 bases). The V end lost 3 bases, the J end lost 5 bases, and 10 bases lay between the germline ends. The CDR3 covers 13 residues.